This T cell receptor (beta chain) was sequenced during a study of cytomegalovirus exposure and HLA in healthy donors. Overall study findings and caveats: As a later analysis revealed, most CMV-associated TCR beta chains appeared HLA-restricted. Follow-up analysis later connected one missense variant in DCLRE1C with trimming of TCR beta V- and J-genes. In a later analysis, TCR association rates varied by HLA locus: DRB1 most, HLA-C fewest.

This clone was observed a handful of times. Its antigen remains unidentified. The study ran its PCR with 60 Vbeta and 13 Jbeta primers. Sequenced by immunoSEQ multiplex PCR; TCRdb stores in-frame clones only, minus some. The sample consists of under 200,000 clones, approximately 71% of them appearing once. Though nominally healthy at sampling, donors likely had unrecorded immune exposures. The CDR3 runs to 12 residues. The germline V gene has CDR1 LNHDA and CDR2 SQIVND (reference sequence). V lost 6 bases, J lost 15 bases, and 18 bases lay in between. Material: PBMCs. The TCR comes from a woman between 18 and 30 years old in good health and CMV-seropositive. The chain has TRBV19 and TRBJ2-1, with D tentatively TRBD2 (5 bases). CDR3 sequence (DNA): TGTGCCAGTAGGAACTACCGGACTGAACCGTTCTTC. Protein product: CASRNYRTEPFF.